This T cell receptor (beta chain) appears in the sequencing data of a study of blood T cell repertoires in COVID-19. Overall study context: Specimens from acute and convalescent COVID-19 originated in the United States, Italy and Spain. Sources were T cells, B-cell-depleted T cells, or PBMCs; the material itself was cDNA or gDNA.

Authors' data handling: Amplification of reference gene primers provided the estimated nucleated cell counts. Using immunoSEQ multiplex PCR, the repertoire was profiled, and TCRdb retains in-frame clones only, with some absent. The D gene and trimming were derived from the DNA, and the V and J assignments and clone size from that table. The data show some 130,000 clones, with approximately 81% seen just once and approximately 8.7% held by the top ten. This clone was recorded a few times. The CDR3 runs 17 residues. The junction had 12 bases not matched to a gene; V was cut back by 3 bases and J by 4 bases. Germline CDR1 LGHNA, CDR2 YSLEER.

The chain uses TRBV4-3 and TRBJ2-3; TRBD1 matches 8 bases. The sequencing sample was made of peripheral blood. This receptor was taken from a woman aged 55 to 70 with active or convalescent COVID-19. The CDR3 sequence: CASSHEQGVIGADTQYF. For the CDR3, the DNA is TGCGCCAGCAGCCACGAACAGGGGGTGATTGGGGCAGATACGCAGTATTTT.